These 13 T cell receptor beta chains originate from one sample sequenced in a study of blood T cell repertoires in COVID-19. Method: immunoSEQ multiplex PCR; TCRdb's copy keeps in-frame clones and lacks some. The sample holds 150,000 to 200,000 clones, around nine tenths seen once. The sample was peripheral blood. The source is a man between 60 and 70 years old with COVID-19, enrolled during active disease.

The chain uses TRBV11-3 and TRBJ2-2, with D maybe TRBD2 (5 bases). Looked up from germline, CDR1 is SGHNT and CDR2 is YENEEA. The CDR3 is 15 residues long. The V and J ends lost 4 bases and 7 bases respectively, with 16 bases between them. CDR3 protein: CASSSTGSAGGELFF. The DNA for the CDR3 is TGTGCCAGCAGCTCTACGGGAAGTGCCGGCGGGGAGCTGTTTTTT.

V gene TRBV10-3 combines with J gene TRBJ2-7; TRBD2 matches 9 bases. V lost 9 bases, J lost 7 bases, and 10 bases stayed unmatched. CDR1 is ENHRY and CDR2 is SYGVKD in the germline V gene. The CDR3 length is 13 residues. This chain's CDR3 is CAMTNSGGTEQYF. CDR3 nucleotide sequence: TGTGCCATGACGAATAGCGGGGGTACGGAGCAGTACTTC.

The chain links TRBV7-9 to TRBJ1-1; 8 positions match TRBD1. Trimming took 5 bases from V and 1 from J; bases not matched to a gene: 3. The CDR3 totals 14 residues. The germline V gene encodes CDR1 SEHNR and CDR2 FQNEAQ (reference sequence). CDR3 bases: TGTGCCAGCAGCAGGGGACAGGAGAACACTGAAGCTTTCTTT. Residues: CASSRGQENTEAFF.

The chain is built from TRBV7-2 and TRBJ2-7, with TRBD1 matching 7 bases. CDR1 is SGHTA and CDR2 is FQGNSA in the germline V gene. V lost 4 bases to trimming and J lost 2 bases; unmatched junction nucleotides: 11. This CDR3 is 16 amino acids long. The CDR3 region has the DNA TGTGCCAGCAGCTCCGCTCCCGGGACAGTCCCCTACGAGCAGTACTTC. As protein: CASSSAPGTVPYEQYF.

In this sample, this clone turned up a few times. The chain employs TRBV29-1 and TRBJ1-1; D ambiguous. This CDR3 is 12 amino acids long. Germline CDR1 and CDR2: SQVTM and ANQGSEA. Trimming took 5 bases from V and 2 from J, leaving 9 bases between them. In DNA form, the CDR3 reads TGCAGCGTTATTTCAGAAAACACTGAAGCTTTCTTT. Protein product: CSVISENTEAFF. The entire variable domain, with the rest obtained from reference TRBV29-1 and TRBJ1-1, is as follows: SAVISQKPSRDICQRGTSLTIQCQVDSQVTMMFWYRQQPGQSLTLIATANQGSEATYESGFVIDKFPISRPNLTFSTLTVSNMSPEDSSIYLCSVISENTEAFFGQGTRLTVV.

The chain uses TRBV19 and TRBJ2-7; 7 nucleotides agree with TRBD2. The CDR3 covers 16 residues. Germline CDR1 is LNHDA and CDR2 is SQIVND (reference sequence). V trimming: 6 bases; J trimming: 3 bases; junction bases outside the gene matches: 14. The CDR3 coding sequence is TGTGCCAGTAGCGGTTGGGCTAGCGGAAAACACTACGAGCAGTACTTC. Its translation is CASSGWASGKHYEQYF.

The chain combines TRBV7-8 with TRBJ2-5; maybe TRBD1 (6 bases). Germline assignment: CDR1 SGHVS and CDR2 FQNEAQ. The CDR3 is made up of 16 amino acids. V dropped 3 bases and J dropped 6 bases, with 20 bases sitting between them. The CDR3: CASSLSGTRSEQTQYF. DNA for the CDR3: TGTGCCAGCAGCTTGTCAGGGACAAGATCCGAACAGACCCAGTACTTC.

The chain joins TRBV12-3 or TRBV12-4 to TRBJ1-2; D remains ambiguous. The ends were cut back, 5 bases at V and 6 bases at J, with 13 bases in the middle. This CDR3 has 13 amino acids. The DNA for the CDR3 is TGTGCCAGCAGTCTCTCGCGGAGGGATGGCTACACCTTC. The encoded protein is CASSLSRRDGYTF.

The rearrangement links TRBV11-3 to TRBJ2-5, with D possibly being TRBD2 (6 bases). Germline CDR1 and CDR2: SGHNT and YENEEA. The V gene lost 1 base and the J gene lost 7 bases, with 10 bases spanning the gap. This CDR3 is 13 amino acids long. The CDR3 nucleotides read TGTGCCAGCAGCTTAGGAGTGGAGGGGACCCAGTACTTC. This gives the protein CASSLGVEGTQYF.

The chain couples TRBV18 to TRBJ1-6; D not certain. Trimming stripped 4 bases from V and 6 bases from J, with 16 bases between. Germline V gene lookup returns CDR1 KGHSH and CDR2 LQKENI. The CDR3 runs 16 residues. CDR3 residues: CASSLQSGVSNSPLHF. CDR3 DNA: TGTGCCAGCTCACTCCAGAGCGGGGTCAGTAATTCACCCCTCCACTTT.

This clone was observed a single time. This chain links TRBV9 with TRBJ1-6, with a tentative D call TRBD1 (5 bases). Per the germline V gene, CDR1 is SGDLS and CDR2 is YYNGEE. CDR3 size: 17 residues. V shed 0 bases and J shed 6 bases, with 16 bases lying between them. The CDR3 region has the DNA TGTGCCAGCAGCGTAGGGGGCCACTCTTTGACTAATTCACCCCTCCACTTT. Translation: CASSVGGHSLTNSPLHF. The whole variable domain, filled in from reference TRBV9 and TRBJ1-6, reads DSGVTQTPKHLITATGQRVTLRCSPRSGDLSVYWYQQSLDQGLQFLIQYYNGEERAKGNILERFSAQQFPDLHSELNLSSLELGDSALYFCASSVGGHSLTNSPLHFGNGTRLTVT.

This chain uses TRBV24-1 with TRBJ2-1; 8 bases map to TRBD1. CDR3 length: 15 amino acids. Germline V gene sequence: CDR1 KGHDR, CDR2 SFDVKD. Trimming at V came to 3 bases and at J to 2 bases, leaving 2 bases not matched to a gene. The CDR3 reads CATSDPTGAYNEQFF. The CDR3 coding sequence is TGTGCCACCAGTGATCCGACAGGGGCCTACAATGAGCAGTTCTTC.

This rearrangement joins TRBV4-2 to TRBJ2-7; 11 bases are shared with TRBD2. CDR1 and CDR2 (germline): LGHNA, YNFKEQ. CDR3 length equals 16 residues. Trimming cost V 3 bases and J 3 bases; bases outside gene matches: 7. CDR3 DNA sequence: TGTGCCAGCAGCCAGGACGCTACTAGCGGGAGCTACGAGCAGTACTTC. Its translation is CASSQDATSGSYEQYF.